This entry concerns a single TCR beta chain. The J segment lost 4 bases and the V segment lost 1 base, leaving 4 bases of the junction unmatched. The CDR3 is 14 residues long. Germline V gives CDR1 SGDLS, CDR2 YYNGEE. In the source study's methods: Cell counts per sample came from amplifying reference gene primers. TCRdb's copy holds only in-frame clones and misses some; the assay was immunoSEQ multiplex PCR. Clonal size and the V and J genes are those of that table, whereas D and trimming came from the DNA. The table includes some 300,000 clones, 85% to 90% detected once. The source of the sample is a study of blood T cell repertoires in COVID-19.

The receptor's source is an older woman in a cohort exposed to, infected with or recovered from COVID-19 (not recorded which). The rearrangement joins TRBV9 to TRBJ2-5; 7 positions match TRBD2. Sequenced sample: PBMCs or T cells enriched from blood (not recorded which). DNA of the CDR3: TGTGCCAGCAGCGTAAGCGGGGCAAGAGAGACCCAGTACTTC. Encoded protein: CASSVSGARETQYF.